This entry concerns a single T cell receptor (beta chain). After removal of 6 bases from V and 3 bases from J, the junction contained 9 bases not matched to a gene. The CDR3 extends over 15 amino acids. Germline V gives CDR1 LNHDA, CDR2 SQIVND (reference sequence). The record originates from a study of blood T cell repertoires in COVID-19. About the research overall: Spain, Italy and the United States supplied samples that represented acute and convalescent COVID-19. Sample material is recorded as cDNA or gDNA derived from T cells, B-cell-depleted T cells, or PBMCs.

In the original processing: Estimated nucleated cell counts came from reference gene primer amplification. This table comes from immunoSEQ multiplex PCR, and its TCRdb copy is limited to in-frame clones, with some not included. The V and J calls and clone size come from that table; D and trimming were worked out from the DNA. The data hold more than 110,000 clones, with approximately 90% observed a single time. The genes are TRBV19 and TRBJ1-2, with TRBD1 identical over 8 bases. The material sequenced was peripheral blood. This TCR was recovered from an elderly woman with acute or convalescent COVID-19. CDR3 sequence (DNA): TGTGCCAGTAGGAGGGGGCCCAGGGGGCACTATGGCTACACCTTC. Protein sequence: CASRRGPRGHYGYTF.